The 4 T cell receptor beta chains below come from one sample, sequenced in a study of T cell responses to AZD1222 COVID-19 vaccine (dated by TCRdb to about 2021). In light of the paper, this sample's time point label describes: about 28 days (+/-7) after the second vaccine dose. Library generation was performed with the immunoSEQ multiplex PCR assay. TCRdb's version of the immuneACCESS table is confined to in-frame rearrangements and falls short of the full clone set. An unresolved V gene accounts for under half of the shortfall where checked; the remainder is of unknown origin. The sample contains around 140,000 clones, 90% to 95% of them found a single time. The ten largest account for roughly 3.8% of the sample. Here the sequenced sample was peripheral blood, taken 28 days after the second AZD1222 dose. The receptors were gathered from an adult who received the AZD1222 COVID-19 vaccine.

The V call is TRBV5-1, the J call TRBJ1-3; D uncertain. The CDR3 loop spans 15 amino acids. The germline V and J ends were trimmed by 2 bases and 1 base, with 10 bases remaining between them. In germline, CDR1 is SGHRS, CDR2 YFSETQ. The CDR3 reads CASSLTTGSGNTIYF. CDR3 DNA sequence: TGCGCCAGCAGCTTAACCACTGGGTCTGGAAACACCATATATTTT.

This clone was counted once. CDR3: CASSPDGDTDYGYTF. In DNA form, the CDR3 reads TGCGCCAGCAGCCCGGACGGGGACACAGACTATGGCTACACCTTC. The chain uses TRBV5-1 and TRBJ1-2; weak D call: TRBD1 (6 bases). Per the germline V gene, CDR1 is SGHRS and CDR2 is YFSETQ. CDR3 length: 15 residues. The V gene lost 4 bases and the J gene lost 3 bases, with 16 bases spanning the gap.

The chain combines TRBV2 with TRBJ2-7, with TRBD1 matching 7 bases. V trimming: 2 bases; J trimming: 3 bases; junction bases outside the gene matches: 7. CDR3 length equals 15 residues. Germline V CDR1 and CDR2: SNHLY, FYNNEI. CDR3 residues: CASSEPGGRLYEQYF. In DNA form, the CDR3 reads TGTGCCAGCAGTGAACCAGGGGGTCGTCTCTACGAGCAGTACTTC.

This chain uses TRBV4-1 with TRBJ2-7, with 13 positions matching TRBD2. V shed 6 bases and J 4 bases; nucleotides not matched to a gene: 12. Looked up from germline, CDR1 is MGHRA and CDR2 is YSYEKL. The CDR3 totals 17 residues. CDR3 in amino acids: CASRQIGTSGNQYEQYF. As DNA, the CDR3 is TGCGCCAGCAGACAAATTGGGACTAGCGGGAACCAATACGAGCAGTACTTC.